The sequence of this TCR beta chain was determined in a study of shared clonotypes between healthy human individuals. Overall study: A few men and a couple of women, aged 18 to 49, were donors. General study points: Among donors, the sharing of clonotypes was expected to be influenced by sequencing depth. Estimated richness was generally greater in naive than memory subsets.

It was into CD45RA+ naive and CD45RA-negative memory subsets that the CD4+ cells were split. The table came from immunoSEQ multiplex PCR; TCRdb's copy has only in-frame clones and leaves some out. The sample has approximately 350,000 clones, roughly 70% seen once. A remark on this clone: Antigen specificity is unknown.

The trim removed 0 bases at V and 0 bases at J, leaving 3 bases unmatched. Germline V gives CDR1 SGHRS, CDR2 YFSETQ. The CDR3 runs 16 residues. The specimen was memory CD4+ T cells sorted from blood. Subset given: CD45RA-negative fraction. The V gene is TRBV5-1, the J gene TRBJ2-3; 8 bases line up with TRBD2. The receptor was derived from a man aged 25 to 40 in good health. The CDR3 loop reads CASSLVSGISTDTQYF. CDR3 coding DNA: TGCGCCAGCAGCTTGGTTAGCGGGATAAGCACAGATACGCAGTATTTT.